This T cell receptor beta chain stems from a study of blood T cell repertoires in COVID-19. This CDR3 is 14 amino acids long. J was trimmed by 3 bases and V by 5 bases; bases with no gene match: 4. CDR1 SEHNR and CDR2 FQNEAQ come from the germline V gene (reference sequence). Generated by immunoSEQ multiplex PCR, the TCRdb table keeps only in-frame clones and is missing some. This sample has 250,000 to 350,000 clones; about 90% occur once, and the top ten carry more than 2%. The chain joins TRBV7-9 to TRBJ1-5, with TRBD1 matching over 7 bases. This clonotype was sampled from a man aged 18 to 29 with active or convalescent COVID-19. The specimen sequenced was peripheral blood. CDR3 nucleotides: TGTGCCAGCAGCCTGACAGGGTACAATCAGCCCCAGCATTTT. Protein: CASSLTGYNQPQHF.